The 19 T cell receptor beta chains presented below share a single source sample, sequenced in a study of T-cell memory formation after mild COVID-19. TCRdb reprocessed the 5' RACE reads with MiXCR, giving one entry per CDR3 protein. The sample has roughly 100,000 distinct CDR3 sequences; about 13% are singletons. Sequencing was carried out using PBMCs or a T cell subset sorted from them (not recorded which). Every receptor here comes from an adult woman who had mild COVID-19 (a few samples of this study predate the infection). Cell type and time point are not known.

V and J are TRBV7-9 and TRBJ2-2, with D perhaps given as TRBD1 or TRBD2 (6 bases each). This CDR3 spans 15 amino acids. Trimming removed 6 bases from V and 4 bases from J, with 15 bases in between. Germline CDR1 is SEHNR and CDR2 is FQNEAQ (reference sequence). CDR3 sequence (DNA): TGTGCCAGCAGTCAGACCGAGGGGGGCACCGGGGAGCTGTTTTTT. Translation gives CASSQTEGGTGELFF. The full variable domain, with the rest looked up from reference TRBV7-9 and TRBJ2-2, is DTGVSQNPRHKITKRGQNVTFRCDPISEHNRLYWYRQTLGQGPEFLTYFQNEAQLEKSRLLSDRFSAERPKGSFSTLEIQRTEQGDSAMYLCASSQTEGGTGELFFGEGSRLTVL.

This clonotype was observed a few times. The chain combines TRBV4-1 with TRBJ2-2; 8 nucleotides agree with TRBD2. Per germline, CDR1 MGHRA and CDR2 YSYEKL. Trimming cost V 3 bases and J 4 bases; bases outside gene matches: 10. The CDR3 loop spans 17 amino acids. The CDR3 here is CASSHFMAGGGTGELFF. CDR3 sequence (DNA): TGCGCCAGCAGCCACTTCATGGCGGGGGGTGGCACCGGGGAGCTGTTTTTT.

This clonotype was counted only a few times. This chain joins TRBV5-1 and TRBJ1-1; no reliable D call. The CDR3 totals 15 residues. Trimming left V 0 bases short and J 0 bases short, with 9 bases between. The germline V gene has CDR1 SGHRS and CDR2 YFSETQ. The CDR3 nucleotides read TGCGCCAGCAGCTTGGATGGGGTCATGAACACTGAAGCTTTCTTT. It yields the protein CASSLDGVMNTEAFF.

This clonotype was seen a few times. The V gene is TRBV20-1, the J gene TRBJ2-7, with unresolved D. The germline V gene encodes CDR1 DFQATT and CDR2 SNEGSKA (reference sequence). This CDR3 has 13 amino acids. Between the trimmed V and J ends, which lost 6 bases and 0 bases, there was a span of 12 bases. CDR3 sequence (DNA): TGCAGTGCCGACGGAACCCTCTCCTACGAGCAGTACTTC. It specifies CSADGTLSYEQYF.

This clonotype was detected many times. Germline is not matched at one junction end, which may reflect a read error. The chain employs TRBV7-7 and TRBJ2-1; possible D gene TRBD1, 5 bases. The CDR3 length is 13 residues. CDR1 and CDR2 from the germline V gene are SSHAT and FNYEAQ (reference sequence). The CDR3 protein is CASSLGLGDEQFF. Written as DNA, the CDR3 is TGTGCTAGCAGCTTAGGTCTAGGGGATGAGCAGTTCTTC.

There are many counts of this clonotype. This chain uses TRBV9 with TRBJ2-3; D is undetermined. There are 14 residues in the CDR3. The germline CDR1 and CDR2 sequences are SGDLS and YYNGEE. V lost 0 bases and J 2 bases, leaving 7 bases between the germline ends. The CDR3 DNA follows: TGTGCCAGCAGCGTAGGCCAGCTCACAGATACGCAGTATTTT. This codes for CASSVGQLTDTQYF.

This clonotype turned up a few times. This chain connects TRBV13 to TRBJ2-7; 8 bases are shared with TRBD1. The germline CDR1 and CDR2 sequences are PRHDT and FYEKMQ (reference sequence). This CDR3 is built from 15 residues. V lost 0 bases, J lost 3 bases, and 4 bases stayed unmatched. As DNA, the CDR3 is TGTGCCAGCAGCTTAGGCCGGGACAGGCACTACGAGCAGTACTTC. Its protein product is CASSLGRDRHYEQYF.

The V call is TRBV4-1, the J call TRBJ2-5, with 11 nucleotides matching TRBD1. The CDR3 sequence is 16 residues long. Germline CDR1 MGHRA, CDR2 YSYEKL. The V segment lost 0 bases and the J segment 7 bases; nucleotides outside the gene matches: 7. The CDR3 DNA reads as TGCGCCAGCAGCCAAGATCCGGACAGGGGGCGGGGGACCCAGTACTTC. Translated: CASSQDPDRGRGTQYF.

Note on this clonotype: Sequence at one end of the junction differs from germline and may be a read error. The DNA for the CDR3 is TGTGCCAGCAGTGGGCAGTCTTTGGACTTC. It specifies CASSGQSLDF. The V call is TRBV2, the J call TRBJ2-7; D uncertain. CDR3 size: 10 residues. Germline-derived CDR1 and CDR2 are SNHLY and FYNNEI.

The gene calls are TRBV7-6 and TRBJ2-3; D is perhaps TRBD2 (6 bases). Trimming removed 9 bases from V and 1 base from J, with 17 bases in between. The CDR3 length is 15 residues. Germline V gene data show CDR1 as SGHVS and CDR2 as FNYEAQ. CDR3 nucleotide sequence: TGTGCCAGGGCCCCGGGAGCCCCAGGCACAGATACGCAGTATTTT. As protein: CARAPGAPGTDTQYF.

This clonotype was picked up a small number of times. V gene TRBV29-1 combines with J gene TRBJ2-2; D is unclear. Germline assignment: CDR1 SQVTM and CDR2 ANQGSEA. The length of the CDR3 is 12 residues. The V end was cut by 0 bases, the J end by 6 bases, with 5 bases between. The CDR3 DNA reads as TGCAGCGTTGAAGATCGCGCCGGGGAGCTGTTTTTT. Translation gives CSVEDRAGELFF.

This clonotype was seen a handful of times. V gene TRBV4-2 combines with J gene TRBJ2-1; D gene unclear. Germline lookup yields CDR1 LGHNA and CDR2 YNFKEQ. This CDR3 contains 13 residues. The V end lost 4 bases, the J end lost 4 bases, and 8 bases lay between the germline ends. The CDR3 loop is CASSLGTYNEQFF. The CDR3 nucleotides are TGTGCCAGCAGCCTTGGAACTTACAATGAGCAGTTCTTC.

The chain recombines TRBV12-3 or TRBV12-4 with TRBJ1-2, with 7 bases identical to TRBD1. Trimming cost V 6 bases and J 0 bases; bases outside gene matches: 7. The CDR3 contains 15 residues. CDR3 loop: CASRQGTAANYGYTF. In nucleotides, the CDR3 is TGTGCCAGCAGACAAGGGACAGCGGCTAACTATGGCTACACCTTC.

The chain has TRBV24-1 and TRBJ2-1; 9 bases map to TRBD2. Germline CDR1 and CDR2: KGHDR and SFDVKD. V dropped 1 base and J dropped 6; count of bases not matched to a gene: 3. CDR3 length: 15 residues. Here the CDR3 DNA reads TGTGCCACCAGTGATTTAGGTAGCGGGAGCAATGAGCAGTTCTTC. This encodes CATSDLGSGSNEQFF.

The CDR3 DNA is TGTGCCAGTAGGGGACCGAGAGAAGCTTTCTTT. Translation gives CASRGPREAFF. The chain combines TRBV19 with TRBJ1-1; a possible D gene is TRBD1 (5 bases). The CDR3 has 11 amino acids. Trimming took off 6 bases at V and 8 bases at J, with 10 bases between the two ends. Germline CDR1 LNHDA, CDR2 SQIVND (reference sequence).

V is TRBV10-3 and J is TRBJ2-1; possibly TRBD1 for D (5 bases). This CDR3 region has 13 residues. V was shortened by 3 bases and J by 7 bases, with 10 bases between the two germline ends. The germline V gene has CDR1 ENHRY and CDR2 SYGVKD. The CDR3 reads CAISEAGRNEQFF. CDR3 coding DNA: TGTGCCATCAGTGAAGCAGGGCGGAATGAGCAGTTCTTC.

This clonotype has a count of ten or more. The gene calls are TRBV4-3 and TRBJ2-1; 10 bases fit TRBD2. The V gene end was trimmed by 0 bases and the J gene end by 0 bases; junction bases not matched to a gene: 5. Germline V CDR1 and CDR2: LGHNA, YSLEER. This CDR3 is 18 amino acids long. The CDR3 spells CASSQDRPSGSSYNEQFF. The CDR3 region has the DNA TGCGCCAGCAGCCAAGATCGCCCTAGCGGGAGCTCCTACAATGAGCAGTTCTTC.

This clonotype was counted only a few times. The chain couples TRBV27 to TRBJ2-7, with TRBD1 matching over 9 bases. The CDR3 sequence is 15 residues long. The J segment lost 1 base and the V segment lost 5 bases, leaving 6 bases of the junction unmatched. CDR1 is MNHEY, CDR2 SMNVEV, per germline (reference sequence). CDR3 sequence: CASSTTGGFSYEQYF. CDR3 in DNA: TGTGCCAGCAGTACGACAGGGGGTTTTTCCTACGAGCAGTACTTC.

This rearrangement joins TRBV4-3 to TRBJ1-5; no definite D call. From germline, CDR1 is LGHNA and CDR2 YSLEER. With 0 bases removed from V and 1 base from J, the gap between germline ends came to 7 bases. The CDR3 has 15 amino acids. The chain's CDR3 is CASSQDGESNQPQHF. CDR3 in DNA: TGCGCCAGCAGCCAAGATGGTGAGAGCAATCAGCCCCAGCATTTT.